The 30 T cell receptor beta chains below were found in one sample sequenced in a study of cytomegalovirus exposure and HLA in healthy donors. This PCR relied on a set of 60 Vbeta primers and 13 Jbeta primers. Clones were sequenced by immunoSEQ multiplex PCR, and TCRdb holds only the in-frame ones, with some missing. The sample comprises under 80,000 clones, 68% of which are singletons, and 2% to 2.5% rests with the top ten. Sequencing was performed on PBMCs. These receptors came from a woman between 25 and 40 years old in good health and CMV-seronegative.

This clone has more than one count but fewer than ten. This rearrangement joins TRBV5-1 to TRBJ2-3; 9 bases map to TRBD2. The CDR3 is made up of 15 amino acids. Trimming at V came to 0 bases and at J to 4 bases, leaving 3 bases not matched to a gene. The germline gives CDR1 SGHRS, CDR2 YFSETQ. CDR3 region: CASSLGGGAADTQYF. In nucleotides, the CDR3 is TGCGCCAGCAGCTTGGGCGGGGGGGCCGCAGATACGCAGTATTTT.

The V call is TRBV4-1, the J call TRBJ2-1; D perhaps matches TRBD2 (6 bases). Trimming cost V 1 base and J 4 bases, with 17 bases left between them. The CDR3 is 17 residues long. Per germline, CDR1 MGHRA and CDR2 YSYEKL. CDR3 residues: CASSQGRASSGYNEQFF. CDR3 in DNA: TGCGCCAGCAGCCAAGGGAGGGCCTCATCCGGTTACAATGAGCAGTTCTTC.

This clone was detected only a few times. This chain links TRBV11-1 with TRBJ2-1; D call uncertain. V shed 5 bases and J shed 0 bases, with 11 bases lying between them. From germline, CDR1 is SGHAT and CDR2 FQDESV (reference sequence). The CDR3 extends over 15 amino acids. CDR3 in DNA: TGTGCCAGCAGCCATACACGGAGCTCCTACAATGAGCAGTTCTTC. It codes for CASSHTRSSYNEQFF.

The chain links TRBV6-5 to TRBJ1-2; weak D call: TRBD1 (5 bases). CDR3 size: 12 residues. V was trimmed by 8 bases and J by 2 bases, leaving 9 bases between them. In germline, CDR1 is MNHEY, CDR2 SVGAGI. CDR3 in amino acids: CASAPGNYGYTF. CDR3 coding DNA: TGTGCCAGCGCTCCAGGGAACTATGGCTACACCTTC.

The gene calls are TRBV5-5 and TRBJ1-5, with TRBD1 as a possible D gene (6 bases). Germline CDR1 SGHKS, CDR2 YYEKEE (reference sequence). This CDR3 has 15 residues. V was shortened by 4 bases and J by 0 bases, with 11 bases between the two germline ends. The CDR3: CASSLTGDSNQPQHF. In DNA, the CDR3 is TGTGCCAGCAGCCTGACAGGAGATAGCAATCAGCCCCAGCATTTT.

About this clone: Possible read error: a much larger clone is one base away. The chain has TRBV6-5 and TRBJ2-7, with D possibly being TRBD1 (6 bases). The germline V gene encodes CDR1 MNHEY and CDR2 SVGAGI. This CDR3 contains 14 residues. Trimming shortened V by 6 bases and J by 0 bases, and 12 bases separated the two germline ends. The CDR3 region is CASRQGVGSYEQYF. The DNA of the CDR3 is TGTGCCAGCAGACAGGGAGTTGGCTCCTACGAGCAGTACTTC.

The chain employs TRBV2 and TRBJ1-1; 7 nucleotides align to TRBD1. The trim removed 10 bases at V and 2 bases at J, leaving 4 bases unmatched. The CDR3 loop spans 12 amino acids. From germline, CDR1 is SNHLY and CDR2 FYNNEI. The CDR3 DNA reads as TGTGCCAACTACAGGGGAAACACTGAAGCTTTCTTT. This gives the protein CANYRGNTEAFF.

As DNA, the CDR3 is TGTGCCAGCAACCACGGACAGGGGAAAAAAGATACGCAGTATTTT. Protein product: CASNHGQGKKDTQYF. The genes are TRBV6-5 and TRBJ2-3; TRBD1 matches 9 bases. CDR1 and CDR2 from the germline V gene are MNHEY and SVGAGI. V lost 7 bases and J lost 5; bases outside the gene matches: 10. The CDR3 consists of 15 residues.

The sample holds many counts of this clone. The chain carries TRBV6-6 and TRBJ1-1; 7 bases are a match to TRBD1. V shed 6 bases, J shed 0 bases, and the junction held 1 base outside the gene matches. CDR3 size: 13 residues. Germline CDR1 MNHNY, CDR2 SVGAGI (reference sequence). The CDR3 region has the DNA TGTGCCAGCAGGGGACAGCTGAACACTGAAGCTTTCTTT. Its protein product is CASRGQLNTEAFF.

This clone was seen a handful of times. The chain has TRBV5-1 and TRBJ2-4; TRBD2 matches 12 bases. The germline gives CDR1 SGHRS, CDR2 YFSETQ. The V and J ends lost 4 bases and 1 base, in that order; junction bases with no gene match: 6. The CDR3 is 17 amino acids. CDR3 residues: CASSPRTSGDAKNIQYF. The CDR3 DNA sequence: TGCGCCAGCAGCCCTCGGACTAGCGGGGATGCCAAAAACATTCAGTACTTC.

The gene calls are TRBV15 and TRBJ1-4; possible D gene TRBD1, 6 bases. The germline V gene encodes CDR1 LNHNV and CDR2 YYDKDF (reference sequence). The V end lost 0 bases, the J end lost 0 bases, and 14 bases lay between the germline ends. The CDR3 has 18 residues. CDR3 coding DNA: TGTGCCACCAGCAGAGATAGGGGAGGGGGGGCAACTAATGAAAAACTGTTTTTT. Amino acids: CATSRDRGGGATNEKLFF.

The chain carries TRBV7-8 and TRBJ2-1; TRBD1 matches 8 bases. CDR1 and CDR2 from the germline V gene are SGHVS and FQNEAQ. The CDR3 is 15 residues long. After removal of 5 bases from V and 1 base from J, the junction contained 4 bases not matched to a gene. The chain's CDR3 is CASSRQGNSYNEQFF. In DNA, the CDR3 is TGTGCCAGCAGCCGACAGGGGAATTCCTACAATGAGCAGTTCTTC. The variable domain in full, with the rest retrieved from reference TRBV7-8 and TRBJ2-1, is GAGVSQSPRYKVAKRGQDVALRCDPISGHVSLFWYQQALGQGPEFLTYFQNEAQLDKSGLPSDRFFAERPEGSVSTLKIQRTQQEDSAVYLCASSRQGNSYNEQFFGPGTRLTVL.

The DNA of the CDR3 is TGTGCCAGTAGTAGCCGCACTAGCGGGGGGGCGAATGAGCAGTTCTTC. This gives the protein CASSSRTSGGANEQFF. The chain recombines TRBV19 with TRBJ2-1, with 13 bases that match TRBD2. J lost 7 bases, V lost 4 bases, and 7 bases had no gene match. Per germline, CDR1 LNHDA and CDR2 SQIVND (reference sequence). There are 16 residues in the CDR3.

The sample holds one count of this clone. The genes are TRBV5-1 and TRBJ1-4, with a tentative D call TRBD1 (6 bases). The CDR3 loop spans 15 amino acids. Germline CDR1 and CDR2: SGHRS and YFSETQ. V dropped 0 bases and J dropped 8 bases, with 14 bases sitting between them. The CDR3 DNA follows: TGCGCCAGCAGCTTGGACAGGGTAGAGGGGGAAAAACTGTTTTTT. It translates to CASSLDRVEGEKLFF.

With respect to this clone: The junction departs from germline at one end; a sequencing error may be responsible. The chain is built from TRBV4-1 and TRBJ1-1; D uncertain. This CDR3 spans 13 amino acids. CDR1 is MGHRA and CDR2 is YSYEKL in the germline V gene. The CDR3 protein is CASSQGIAAEAFF. The CDR3, as DNA: TGTGCCAGCAGCCAAGGGATAGCGGCTGAAGCTTTCTTT.

This clone has just a few counts. The chain carries TRBV7-3 and TRBJ2-1, with D perhaps matching TRBD1 (6 bases). Germline CDR1 is SGHTA and CDR2 is FQGTGA. Deletions cut 5 bases from V and 2 bases from J, with 13 bases between. CDR3 length: 15 amino acids. This CDR3 reads CASSPDWGPYNEQFF. The CDR3 DNA reads as TGTGCCAGCAGCCCGGATTGGGGGCCCTACAATGAGCAGTTCTTC.

The gene calls are TRBV6-5 and TRBJ2-7; D unclear. Germline loops: CDR1 MNHEY, CDR2 SVGAGI. V gave up 0 bases and J gave up 4 bases, with 13 bases separating them. This CDR3 has 15 residues. The CDR3 nucleotides read TGTGCCAGCAGTTACTCCAATCGAGAGGTTTACGAGCAGTACTTC. The encoded protein is CASSYSNREVYEQYF.

The rearrangement joins TRBV19 to TRBJ1-2, with D unclear. Germline CDR1 LNHDA, CDR2 SQIVND (reference sequence). The CDR3 has 13 residues. Trimming stripped 10 bases from V and 4 bases from J, with 16 bases between. CDR3 sequence (DNA): TGTGCCAACCCATCACAGATGGGCTATGGCTACACCTTC. This sequence encodes CANPSQMGYGYTF.

The rearrangement uses TRBV11-2 and TRBJ1-4, with TRBD1 matching 7 bases. This CDR3 comprises 16 residues. Looked up from germline, CDR1 is SGHAT and CDR2 is FQNNGV. The V gene end was trimmed by 5 bases and the J gene end by 8 bases; junction bases not matched to a gene: 14. The CDR3 nucleotides are TGTGCCAGCAGCCCGTACAGGGGTTCGGCATTGGAAAAACTGTTTTTT. It specifies CASSPYRGSALEKLFF.

This sequence joins TRBV6-5 and TRBJ1-1; 10 positions agree with TRBD1. Losses at the gene ends were 8 bases for V and 4 bases for J; bases not matched to a gene: 7. Germline V gene data show CDR1 as MNHEY and CDR2 as SVGAGI. The CDR3 extends over 14 amino acids. CDR3 sequence (DNA): TGTGCCAGCCAGACAGGGGGCGCGGGCACTGAAGCTTTCTTT. It specifies CASQTGGAGTEAFF.

Here the CDR3 DNA reads TGTGCCAGCAGTCGACAGGGGGGGATCTACGAGCAGTACTTC. Amino acids: CASSRQGGIYEQYF. J is TRBJ2-7 and V is TRBV27; 9 bases map to TRBD1. Trimming at V came to 5 bases and at J to 3 bases, leaving 5 bases not matched to a gene. The CDR3 sequence is 14 residues long. CDR1 is MNHEY, CDR2 SMNVEV, per germline (reference sequence).

For this clone: A read error may account for a junction end that differs from germline. The chain employs TRBV5-1 and TRBJ2-1; weak D call: TRBD2 (7 bases). CDR1 is SGHRS, CDR2 YFSETQ, per germline. This CDR3 spans 15 amino acids. CDR3 residues: CASSSPPGGLNEQFF. Written as DNA, the CDR3 is TGTGCCAGCAGCTCCCCCCCGGGGGGCCTTAATGAGCAGTTCTTC. Full variable domain (rest looked up from reference TRBV5-1 and TRBJ2-1): KAGVTQTPRYLIKTRGQQVTLSCSPISGHRSVSWYQQTPGQGLQFLFEYFSETQRNKGNFPGRFSGRQFSNSRSEMNVSTLELGDSALYLCASSSPPGGLNEQFFGPGTRLTVL.

The chain uses TRBV7-9 and TRBJ1-2, with D perhaps TRBD1 (5 bases). V lost 3 bases and J 3 bases, leaving 14 bases between the germline ends. This CDR3 region has 15 residues. Germline loops: CDR1 SEHNR, CDR2 FQNEAQ (reference sequence). Written as DNA, the CDR3 is TGTGCCAGCAGCTTCCGGGGGGTCGGTGACTATGGCTACACCTTC. Amino acids: CASSFRGVGDYGYTF.

The chain links TRBV19 to TRBJ1-5, with TRBD1 matching 10 bases. V lost 6 bases to trimming and J lost 4 bases; unmatched junction nucleotides: 6. CDR3 length equals 15 residues. The germline V gene has CDR1 LNHDA and CDR2 SQIVND (reference sequence). This chain's CDR3 is CASRPPGQGNQPQHF. The DNA of the CDR3 is TGTGCCAGTAGGCCCCCGGGACAGGGGAATCAGCCCCAGCATTTT.

The rearrangement links TRBV6-6 to TRBJ1-5; 7 bases match TRBD1. Unmatched junction bases numbered 3, after V lost 3 bases and J lost 4 bases. Germline-derived CDR1 and CDR2 are MNHNY and SVGAGI (reference sequence). The length of the CDR3 is 14 residues. CDR3 coding DNA: TGTGCCAGCAGTTATACGACAGGGAATCAGCCCCAGCATTTT. Amino acid sequence: CASSYTTGNQPQHF.

This clone was counted once. V and J are TRBV28 and TRBJ1-1; TRBD1 might be the D (6 bases). Germline V gene data show CDR1 as MDHEN and CDR2 as SYDVKM. V was trimmed by 6 bases and J by 2 bases, leaving 10 bases between them. The CDR3 consists of 13 residues. The CDR3 nucleotides are TGTGCCAGCAGAACAGGGCCCAACACTGAAGCTTTCTTT. This codes for CASRTGPNTEAFF.

This clone has just a few counts. The genes are TRBV19 and TRBJ2-7, with a possible D match to TRBD2 (6 bases). This CDR3 comprises 16 residues. V was pared by 3 bases and J by 3 bases, with 18 bases between. Germline CDR1 is LNHDA and CDR2 is SQIVND (reference sequence). Here the CDR3 reads CASSMRGGAGSYEQYF. CDR3 sequence (DNA): TGTGCCAGTAGTATGCGCGGAGGGGCAGGGAGCTACGAGCAGTACTTC.

The chain couples TRBV7-8 to TRBJ2-5; 11 bases agree with TRBD2. Germline CDR1 and CDR2: SGHVS and FQNEAQ. This CDR3 is built from 17 residues. V dropped 5 bases and J dropped 4; count of bases not matched to a gene: 12. CDR3: CASSPDGPLAGVETQYF. The CDR3 DNA reads as TGTGCCAGCAGCCCAGATGGCCCACTAGCGGGAGTAGAGACCCAGTACTTC.

V and J are TRBV2 and TRBJ1-1; D gene ambiguous. V was cut by 8 bases and J by 1 base, with 8 bases left in between. The CDR3 has 12 residues. Per germline, CDR1 SNHLY and CDR2 FYNNEI. Written as DNA, the CDR3 is TGTGCCAGCTGGTCAGGGAACACTGAAGCTTTCTTT. Protein sequence: CASWSGNTEAFF. The whole variable domain, remainder taken from reference TRBV2 and TRBJ1-1, is EPEVTQTPSHQVTQMGQEVILRCVPISNHLYFYWYRQILGQKVEFLVSFYNNEISEKSEIFDDQFSVERPDGSNFTLKIRSTKLEDSAMYFCASWSGNTEAFFGQGTRLTVV.

This chain connects TRBV6-5 to TRBJ1-1; 7 positions agree with TRBD1. The junction had 5 bases not matched to a gene; V was cut back by 2 bases and J by 5 bases. The CDR3 has 14 amino acids. Looked up from germline, CDR1 is MNHEY and CDR2 is SVGAGI. The chain's CDR3 is CASSYERGQTEAFF. DNA of the CDR3: TGTGCCAGCAGTTACGAGAGGGGGCAAACTGAAGCTTTCTTT.